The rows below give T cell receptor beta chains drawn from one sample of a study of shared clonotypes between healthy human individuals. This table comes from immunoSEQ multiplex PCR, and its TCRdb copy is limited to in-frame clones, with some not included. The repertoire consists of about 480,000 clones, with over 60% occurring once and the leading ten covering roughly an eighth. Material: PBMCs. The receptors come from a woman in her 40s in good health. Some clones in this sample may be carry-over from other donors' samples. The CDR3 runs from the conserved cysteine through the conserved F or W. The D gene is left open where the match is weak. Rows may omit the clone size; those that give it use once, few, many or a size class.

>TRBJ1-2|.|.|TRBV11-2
CASSLLLLRGYTF
TGTGCCAGCAGCTTACTACTCCTGAGGGGCTACACCTTC
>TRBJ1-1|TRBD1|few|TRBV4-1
CASSQGRTGFTEAFF
TGCGCCAGCAGCCAAGGTAGGACAGGGTTCACTGAAGCTTTCTTT
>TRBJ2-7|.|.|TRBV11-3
CASSLDYSYEQYF
TGTGCCAGCAGTCTGGATTACTCCTACGAGCAGTACTTC
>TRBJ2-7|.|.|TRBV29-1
CSVGHTYEQYF
TGCAGCGTTGGACACACCTACGAGCAGTACTTC
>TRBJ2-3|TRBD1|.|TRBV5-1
CASSLAVDRVADTQYF
TGCGCCAGCAGCTTGGCCGTAGACAGGGTGGCAGATACGCAGTATTTT
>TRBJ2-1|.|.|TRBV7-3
CASSRTQYNEQFF
TGTGCCAGCAGCCGCACACAGTACAATGAGCAGTTCTTC
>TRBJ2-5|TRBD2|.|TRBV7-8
CASSQTSGYRGETQYF
TGTGCCAGCAGCCAGACTAGCGGGTATCGAGGAGAGACCCAGTACTTC
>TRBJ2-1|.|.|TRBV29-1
CSVEDWGTYNEQFF
TGCAGCGTTGAAGACTGGGGAACCTACAATGAGCAGTTCTTC
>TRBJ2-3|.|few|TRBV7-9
CASSLGISSPPTDTQYF
TGTGCCAGCAGCTTAGGGATCTCGTCCCCTCCCACAGATACGCAGTATTTT
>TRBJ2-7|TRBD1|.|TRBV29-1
CSVDGQGSYEQYF
TGCAGCGTTGACGGACAGGGCTCCTACGAGCAGTACTTC
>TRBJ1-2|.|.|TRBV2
CASSEEGWGRYGYTF
TGTGCCAGCAGTGAAGAAGGATGGGGTCGCTATGGCTACACCTTC
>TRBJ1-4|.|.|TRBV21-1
CASTAGTANEKLFF
TGTGCCAGCACCGCCGGGACCGCTAATGAAAAACTGTTTTTT
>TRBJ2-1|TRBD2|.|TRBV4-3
CASSQDRLAGYEQFF
TGCGCCAGCAGCCAAGACCGACTAGCGGGATATGAGCAGTTCTTC
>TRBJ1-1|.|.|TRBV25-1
CASSPPRGQGPRLDAFF
TGTGCCAGCAGTCCCCCCCGGGGGCAGGGACCCCGGCTAGACGCTTTCTTT
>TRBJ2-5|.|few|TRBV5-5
CASSKVQETQYF
TGTGCCAGCAGCAAAGTCCAAGAGACCCAGTACTTC
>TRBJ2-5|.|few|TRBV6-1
CASNIGEQETQYF
TGTGCCAGCAACATCGGAGAACAAGAGACCCAGTACTTC
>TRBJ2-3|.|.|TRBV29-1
CSVGGQEGTDTQYF
TGCAGCGTTGGAGGCCAGGAGGGCACAGATACGCAGTATTTT
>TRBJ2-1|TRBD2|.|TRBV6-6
CASSFTFAGDYNEQFF
TGTGCCAGCAGTTTCACTTTTGCGGGGGACTACAATGAGCAGTTCTTC
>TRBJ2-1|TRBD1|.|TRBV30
CAWSVQGAGEQFF
TGTGCCTGGAGTGTGCAGGGGGCGGGTGAGCAGTTCTTC
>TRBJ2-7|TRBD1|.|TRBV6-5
CASSVHGTGSYEQYF
TGTGCCAGCAGTGTCCACGGGACAGGGAGTTACGAGCAGTACTTC
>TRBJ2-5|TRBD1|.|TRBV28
CASSGPRDRERETQYF
TGTGCCAGCAGTGGCCCCCGGGACAGGGAGAGGGAGACCCAGTACTTC
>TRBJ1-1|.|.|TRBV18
CASSPILGNTEAFF
TGTGCCAGCTCCCCGATTCTAGGAAACACTGAAGCTTTCTTT
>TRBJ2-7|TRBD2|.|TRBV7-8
CASSLDSSGSYEQYF
TGTGCCAGCAGCTTAGATTCTAGCGGAAGTTACGAGCAGTACTTC
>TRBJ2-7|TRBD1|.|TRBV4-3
CASSPGTGTMYEQYF
TGCGCCAGCAGCCCCGGGACAGGGACTATGTACGAGCAGTACTTC
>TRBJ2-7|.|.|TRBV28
CASRKTFGQSYEQYF
TGTGCCAGCAGAAAAACCTTCGGACAGAGCTACGAGCAGTACTTC
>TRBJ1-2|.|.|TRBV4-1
CASSSRSLAGSEQINYGYTF
TGCGCCAGCAGCTCCCGTTCTTTAGCTGGGTCCGAACAAATTAACTATGGCTACACCTTC
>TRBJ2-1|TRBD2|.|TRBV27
CASTQTSPYNEQFF
TGTGCCAGCACCCAGACTAGCCCCTACAATGAGCAGTTCTTC
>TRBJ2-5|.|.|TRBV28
CASSRVPQETQYF
TGTGCCAGCAGCCGAGTGCCCCAAGAGACCCAGTACTTC
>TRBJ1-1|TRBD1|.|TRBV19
CASSLGQGGTEAFF
TGTGCCAGTAGTCTGGGACAGGGTGGCACTGAAGCTTTCTTT
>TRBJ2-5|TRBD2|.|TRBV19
CASSPLAGRYQETQYF
TGTGCCAGTAGTCCTCTAGCGGGACGATACCAAGAGACCCAGTACTTC
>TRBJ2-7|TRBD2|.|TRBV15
CATSRGTSGNRNEQYF
TGTGCCACCAGCAGAGGGACTAGCGGGAATCGGAACGAGCAGTACTTC
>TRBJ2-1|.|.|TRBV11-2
CASSLGRGGKYNEQFF
TGTGCCAGCAGCTTAGGGAGGGGCGGGAAATACAATGAGCAGTTCTTC
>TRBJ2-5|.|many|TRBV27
CASSYHQETQYF
TGTGCCAGCAGTTACCACCAAGAGACCCAGTACTTC